Presented here are 30 T cell receptor beta chains from one specimen sequenced in a study of blood T cell repertoires in COVID-19. The repertoire was sequenced with immunoSEQ multiplex PCR; TCRdb's copy has only in-frame clones and lacks some. The sample yields about 87,000 clones, 80% to 95% seen once. Input material: peripheral blood. Receptor source: a man between 18 and 29 years old with COVID-19, enrolled during active disease.

This chain uses TRBV5-6 with TRBJ1-1; 7 bases map to TRBD1. The CDR3 is 14 amino acids. V dropped 4 bases and J dropped 5; count of bases not matched to a gene: 8. CDR1 is SGHDT and CDR2 is YYEEEE in the germline V gene. The CDR3 DNA is TGTGCCAGCAGCCTACAGGGGCTGGTTACTGAAGCTTTCTTT. It codes for CASSLQGLVTEAFF.

The CDR3 loop reads CASKSLRDRVTDTQYF. DNA of the CDR3: TGTGCCAGCAAGTCCCTAAGGGACAGGGTCACAGATACGCAGTATTTT. The chain is built from TRBV27 and TRBJ2-3, with TRBD1 matching 9 bases. CDR3 length: 16 amino acids. The V gene end was trimmed by 7 bases and the J gene end by 2 bases; junction bases not matched to a gene: 10. CDR1 MNHEY and CDR2 SMNVEV come from the germline V gene (reference sequence).

The chain combines TRBV9 with TRBJ2-1; 7 nucleotides match TRBD1. The V gene end was trimmed by 4 bases and the J gene end by 4 bases; junction bases not matched to a gene: 5. The CDR3 contains 14 residues. CDR1 is SGDLS, CDR2 YYNGEE, per germline. CDR3 sequence reads: CASSLRTGYNEQFF. The CDR3 nucleotides read TGTGCCAGCAGCCTCCGGACAGGTTACAATGAGCAGTTCTTC.

The rearrangement uses TRBV9 and TRBJ2-2; a possible D gene is TRBD2 (6 bases). The CDR3 is 17 residues long. The V end was cut by 0 bases, the J end by 0 bases, with 12 bases between. Germline V lookup: CDR1 SGDLS, CDR2 YYNGEE. The CDR3 nucleotides are TGTGCCAGCAGCGTAGCTGCAGGAGGGGCGAACACCGGGGAGCTGTTTTTT. Its protein product is CASSVAAGGANTGELFF.

This rearrangement joins TRBV4-3 to TRBJ2-2; possibly TRBD1 for D (5 bases). The ends were cut back, 3 bases at V and 8 bases at J, with 10 bases in the middle. The CDR3 runs to 13 residues. CDR1 is LGHNA and CDR2 is YSLEER in the germline V gene. The CDR3 nucleotides are TGCGCCAGCAGCCATGAAAACAGGGGGGAGCTGTTTTTT. This translates into CASSHENRGELFF.

This chain uses TRBV19 with TRBJ1-1; D ambiguous. The CDR3 runs to 12 residues. Between the trimmed V and J ends, which lost 5 bases and 4 bases, there was a span of 8 bases. Germline CDR1 and CDR2: LNHDA and SQIVND (reference sequence). Here the CDR3 reads CASSAPGTEAFF. CDR3 nucleotides: TGTGCCAGTAGTGCCCCCGGCACTGAAGCTTTCTTT.

The chain employs TRBV11-3 and TRBJ2-1; TRBD2 matches at 9 bases. This CDR3 has 14 amino acids. V was clipped by 5 bases and J by 8 bases; unmatched bases: 7. CDR1 and CDR2 from the germline V gene are SGHNT and YENEEA. This CDR3 reads CASSPGTSTDEQFF. As DNA, the CDR3 is TGTGCCAGCAGCCCGGGGACTAGCACCGATGAGCAGTTCTTC. Combining the CDR3 with reference TRBV11-3 and TRBJ2-1 gives the whole variable domain EAGVVQSPRYKIIEKKQPVAFWCNPISGHNTLYWYLQNLGQGPELLIRYENEEAVDDSQLPKDRFSAERLKGVDSTLKIQPAELGDSAVYLCASSPGTSTDEQFFGPGTRLTVL.

This sequence joins TRBV19 and TRBJ1-5, with D possibly being TRBD1 (5 bases). Germline V gene sequence: CDR1 LNHDA, CDR2 SQIVND (reference sequence). The V gene lost 3 bases and the J gene lost 0 bases, with 15 bases spanning the gap. There are 17 residues in the CDR3. DNA for the CDR3: TGTGCCAGTAGTATCCCCGGGACTCCATATAGCAATCAGCCCCAGCATTTT. It translates to CASSIPGTPYSNQPQHF.

This clone was detected once. This chain joins TRBV6-5 and TRBJ1-2, with TRBD1 identical over 8 bases. CDR1 is MNHEY, CDR2 SVGAGI, per germline. CDR3 size: 14 residues. V shed 6 bases and J 4 bases; nucleotides not matched to a gene: 7. The chain's CDR3 is CASRDRDRTYGYTF. The CDR3 DNA follows: TGTGCCAGCAGAGACCGGGACAGGACCTATGGCTACACCTTC.

The V call is TRBV5-1, the J call TRBJ2-2; D is perhaps TRBD1 (5 bases). Per the germline V gene, CDR1 is SGHRS and CDR2 is YFSETQ. There are 16 residues in the CDR3. Trimming removed 0 bases from V and 0 bases from J, with 9 bases in between. The DNA for the CDR3 is TGCGCCAGCAGCTTGGGGCGACAGACGAACACCGGGGAGCTGTTTTTT. Its translation: CASSLGRQTNTGELFF.

In DNA, the CDR3 is TGTGCCAGCAGCATCAACTATCAGGGGGGCACTGAAGCTTTCTTT. Encoded protein: CASSINYQGGTEAFF. V is TRBV5-8 and J is TRBJ1-1; 7 positions agree with TRBD1. This CDR3 is 15 amino acids long. V lost 4 bases, J lost 4 bases, and 10 bases stayed unmatched. Germline CDR1 reads SGHTS; CDR2 reads YDEGEE.

The rearrangement uses TRBV4-3 and TRBJ2-2; 8 bases map to TRBD2. Looked up from germline, CDR1 is LGHNA and CDR2 is YSLEER. The CDR3 covers 16 residues. Trimming removed 3 bases from V and 7 bases from J; junction bases left unmatched: 10. DNA of the CDR3: TGCGCCAGCAGCCAGGGAGCAGCGGGAGTAGGCGGGGAGCTGTTTTTT. Amino acid sequence: CASSQGAAGVGGELFF.

CDR3 nucleotide sequence: TGTGCCTGGAGCCCGTATGGAAACACCATATATTTT. It translates to CAWSPYGNTIYF. V and J are TRBV30 and TRBJ1-3; D is unresolved. V was clipped by 3 bases and J by 3 bases, with 6 bases between them. This CDR3 has 12 residues. CDR1 and CDR2 (germline): GTSNPN, SVGIG (reference sequence).

The CDR3 region is CASSSLLEVGNQPQHF. CDR3 DNA sequence: TGTGCCAGCAGTTCTCTCCTAGAAGTAGGCAATCAGCCCCAGCATTTT. The rearrangement joins TRBV6-2 or TRBV6-3 to TRBJ1-5; no reliable D call. CDR3 length: 16 residues. Trimming shortened V by 4 bases and J by 2 bases, and 15 bases separated the two germline ends. The germline CDR1 and CDR2 sequences are MNHEY and SVGEGT.

The chain joins TRBV5-6 to TRBJ2-1; TRBD1 matches at 8 bases. The J segment lost 4 bases and the V segment lost 1 base, leaving 4 bases of the junction unmatched. This CDR3 comprises 15 residues. CDR1 is SGHDT, CDR2 YYEEEE, per germline. The CDR3 DNA reads as TGTGCCAGCAGCTTGCGGGACAGGCCATACAATGAGCAGTTCTTC. The encoded protein is CASSLRDRPYNEQFF.

The rearrangement joins TRBV14 to TRBJ2-7; 9 bases are shared with TRBD1. Germline assignment: CDR1 SGHDN and CDR2 FVKESK. This CDR3 spans 15 amino acids. V was pared by 5 bases and J by 3 bases, with 8 bases of the junction left unmatched. This CDR3 is CASSTRGTGNYEQYF. The CDR3 DNA reads as TGTGCCAGCAGCACCCGGGGGACAGGGAACTACGAGCAGTACTTC.

The chain is built from TRBV11-2 and TRBJ1-2; 9 bases align to TRBD1. Germline V CDR1 and CDR2: SGHAT, FQNNGV. The CDR3 contains 14 residues. The trim removed 6 bases at V and 4 bases at J, leaving 6 bases unmatched. The CDR3 is CASSSTGGSYGYTF. The CDR3 DNA follows: TGTGCCAGCAGTTCCACAGGGGGCAGCTATGGCTACACCTTC.

The V call is TRBV5-1, the J call TRBJ2-7; 8 nucleotides line up with TRBD2. The junction had 9 bases not matched to a gene; V was cut back by 4 bases and J by 6 bases. Germline CDR1 SGHRS, CDR2 YFSETQ. The CDR3 is made up of 14 amino acids. The CDR3 DNA is TGCGCCAGCAGCCTCCGGACTAGCATGAGCGAGCAGTACTTC. It translates to CASSLRTSMSEQYF.

In this sample, this clone turned up once. The chain employs TRBV15 and TRBJ2-7, with D possibly TRBD1 on 6 matching bases. Trimming shortened V by 0 bases and J by 3 bases, and 9 bases separated the two germline ends. The CDR3 runs 14 residues. The germline CDR1 and CDR2 sequences are LNHNV and YYDKDF (reference sequence). CDR3 DNA sequence: TGTGCCACCAGCAGAGAGGGACACGGCTACGAGCAGTACTTC. Protein sequence: CATSREGHGYEQYF.

The rearrangement links TRBV11-2 to TRBJ2-7, with 9 bases identical to TRBD2. V lost 1 base to trimming and J lost 2 bases; unmatched junction nucleotides: 6. The CDR3 is 16 amino acids. Germline V gene lookup returns CDR1 SGHAT and CDR2 FQNNGV. The CDR3 protein is CASSLAETSGPYEQYF. The CDR3 bases are TGTGCCAGCAGCTTAGCGGAGACTAGCGGTCCCTACGAGCAGTACTTC.

This clone was recorded once. This chain joins TRBV7-2 and TRBJ2-7, with a possible D match to TRBD2 (7 bases). Trimming removed 4 bases at V and 5 bases at J, with 21 bases between. The CDR3 consists of 16 residues. Germline V gene sequence: CDR1 SGHTA, CDR2 FQGNSA. CDR3 sequence (DNA): TGTGCCAGCAGCTCTAGCTCGGCGGGCGGGGGCCACGAGCAGTACTTC. This encodes CASSSSSAGGGHEQYF. The full variable domain, rest sourced from reference TRBV7-2 and TRBJ2-7, is GAGVSQSPSNKVTEKGKDVELRCDPISGHTALYWYRQSLGQGLEFLIYFQGNSAPDKSGLPSDRFSAERTGGSVSTLTIQRTQQEDSAVYLCASSSSSAGGGHEQYFGPGTRLTVT.

The V gene is TRBV10-1, the J gene TRBJ2-2; 12 nucleotides line up with TRBD2. Trimming removed 4 bases from V and 6 bases from J; junction bases left unmatched: 9. Germline CDR1 WNHNN, CDR2 SYGVQD (reference sequence). This CDR3 is 17 amino acids long. CDR3 sequence (DNA): TGCGCCAGCAGTGCGTCGACTAGCGGGAGAGAACCCGGGGAGCTGTTTTTT. The encoded protein is CASSASTSGREPGELFF.

The genes are TRBV7-2 and TRBJ1-1; D remains ambiguous. Germline CDR1 reads SGHTA; CDR2 reads FQGNSA. Between the trimmed V and J ends, which lost 5 bases and 5 bases, there was a span of 21 bases. This CDR3 spans 16 amino acids. For the CDR3, the DNA is TGTGCCAGCAGCCCATCCCCGGGCCGGGGTAAGACTGAAGCTTTCTTT. Encoded protein: CASSPSPGRGKTEAFF.

This clone was recorded a few times. This chain joins TRBV27 and TRBJ1-5; 9 positions agree with TRBD1. The CDR3 has 16 residues. Germline-derived CDR1 and CDR2 are MNHEY and SMNVEV (reference sequence). Trimming removed 4 bases from V and 11 bases from J; junction bases left unmatched: 15. The CDR3 nucleotides are TGTGCCAGCAGTTACTTTACAGGGGGCCCACTTCTGGCCCAGCATTTT. This codes for CASSYFTGGPLLAQHF.

This chain joins TRBV7-9 and TRBJ1-5; 7 bases align to TRBD1. The germline CDR1 and CDR2 sequences are SEHNR and FQNEAQ (reference sequence). The CDR3 contains 15 residues. V trimming: 4 bases; J trimming: 4 bases; junction bases outside the gene matches: 7. This CDR3 reads CASSSSGTENQPQHF. The CDR3 nucleotides read TGTGCCAGCAGCTCCTCCGGGACAGAAAATCAGCCCCAGCATTTT.

This clone was seen at least ten times. For the CDR3, the DNA is TGTGCCAGCAGTTACGGGACTAGCTCCTACGAGCAGTACTTC. Its protein product is CASSYGTSSYEQYF. The chain has TRBV6-2 or TRBV6-3 and TRBJ2-7; 8 nucleotides agree with TRBD2. The CDR3 is 14 amino acids. The V gene's germline CDR1 is MNHEY and CDR2 SVGEGT. V was pared by 2 bases and J by 0 bases, with 0 bases of the junction left unmatched.

DNA of the CDR3: TGTGCCAGCACAACCGGGACCTACGAGCAGTACTTC. It is translated as CASTTGTYEQYF. The chain is built from TRBV28 and TRBJ2-7, with D possibly matching TRBD2 (5 bases). Trimming stripped 7 bases from V and 2 bases from J, with 9 bases between. CDR1 is MDHEN and CDR2 is SYDVKM in the germline V gene. The CDR3 contains 12 residues.

This clone came up a few times. This rearrangement joins TRBV7-9 to TRBJ2-1; tentatively, D is TRBD1 (6 bases). The CDR3 sequence is 15 residues long. CDR1 and CDR2 (germline): SEHNR, FQNEAQ (reference sequence). The V gene lost 7 bases and the J gene lost 4 bases, with 17 bases spanning the gap. CDR3 in amino acids: CASTLDRTPYNEQFF. The CDR3 nucleotides read TGTGCCAGCACCCTCGACAGGACTCCTTACAATGAGCAGTTCTTC.

This chain uses TRBV14 with TRBJ2-7, with TRBD1 identical over 7 bases. This CDR3 comprises 15 residues. Germline V gene data show CDR1 as SGHDN and CDR2 as FVKESK. The ends lost 4 bases at V and 0 bases at J; junction bases unmatched: 6. DNA for the CDR3: TGTGCCAGCAGCCGCAAGACAGGGAGCTCCTACGAGCAGTACTTC. This gives the protein CASSRKTGSSYEQYF.

The rearrangement joins TRBV19 to TRBJ1-2, with unresolved D. This CDR3 contains 12 residues. Germline CDR1 is LNHDA and CDR2 is SQIVND (reference sequence). V was clipped by 2 bases and J by 4 bases, with 5 bases between them. The CDR3 reads CASSISGYGYTF. The CDR3 coding sequence is TGTGCCAGTAGTATATCCGGCTATGGCTACACCTTC.